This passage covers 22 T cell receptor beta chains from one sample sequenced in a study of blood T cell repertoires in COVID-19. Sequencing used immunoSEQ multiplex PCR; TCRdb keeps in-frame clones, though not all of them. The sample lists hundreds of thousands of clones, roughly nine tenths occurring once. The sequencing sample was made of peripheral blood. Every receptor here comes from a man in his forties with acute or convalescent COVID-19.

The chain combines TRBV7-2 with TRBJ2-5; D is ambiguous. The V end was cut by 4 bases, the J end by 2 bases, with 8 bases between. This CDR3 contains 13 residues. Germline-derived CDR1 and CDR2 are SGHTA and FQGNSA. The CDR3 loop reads CASSSRLQETQYF. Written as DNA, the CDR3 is TGTGCCAGCAGCTCTCGGTTACAAGAGACCCAGTACTTC.

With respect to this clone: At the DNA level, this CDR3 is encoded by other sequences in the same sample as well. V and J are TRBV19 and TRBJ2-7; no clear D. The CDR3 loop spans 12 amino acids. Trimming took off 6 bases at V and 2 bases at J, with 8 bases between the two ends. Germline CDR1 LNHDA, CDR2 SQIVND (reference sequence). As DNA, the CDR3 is TGTGCCAGTAGCGATCGGGCCTACGAGCAGTACTTC. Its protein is CASSDRAYEQYF.

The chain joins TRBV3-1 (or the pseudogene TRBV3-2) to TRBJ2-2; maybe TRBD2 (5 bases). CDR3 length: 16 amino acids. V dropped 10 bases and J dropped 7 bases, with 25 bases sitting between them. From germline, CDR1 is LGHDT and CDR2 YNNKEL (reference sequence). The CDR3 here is CATLAKGFRGGGELFF. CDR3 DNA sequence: TGTGCCACCCTAGCCAAGGGTTTCCGAGGTGGCGGGGAGCTGTTTTTT.

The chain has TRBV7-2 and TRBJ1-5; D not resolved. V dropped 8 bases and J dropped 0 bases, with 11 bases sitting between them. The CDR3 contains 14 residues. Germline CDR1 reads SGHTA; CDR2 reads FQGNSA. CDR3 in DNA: TGTGCCAGCGGGCAGTTTTTTAGCAATCAGCCCCAGCATTTT. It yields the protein CASGQFFSNQPQHF.

The CDR3: CASSYSISGNTIYF. In DNA, the CDR3 is TGTGCCAGCAGTTACTCTATCTCGGGAAACACCATATATTTT. This chain joins TRBV6-5 and TRBJ1-3; D call uncertain. CDR1 is MNHEY and CDR2 is SVGAGI in the germline V gene. Trimming removed 0 bases from V and 4 bases from J, with 7 bases in between. The CDR3 covers 14 residues.

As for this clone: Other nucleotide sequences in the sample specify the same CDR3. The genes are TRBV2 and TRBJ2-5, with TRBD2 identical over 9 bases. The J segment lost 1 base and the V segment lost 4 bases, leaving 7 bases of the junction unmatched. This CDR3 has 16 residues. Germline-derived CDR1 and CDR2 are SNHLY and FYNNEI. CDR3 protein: CASSGTVAGVQETQYF. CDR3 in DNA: TGTGCCAGCAGTGGGACCGTAGCGGGGGTCCAAGAGACCCAGTACTTC.

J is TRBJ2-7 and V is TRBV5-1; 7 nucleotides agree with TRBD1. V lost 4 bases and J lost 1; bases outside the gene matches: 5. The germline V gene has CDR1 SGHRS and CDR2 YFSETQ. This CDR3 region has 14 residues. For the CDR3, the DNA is TGCGCCAGCAGCCTGGGACAGCTATCCTACGAGCAGTACTTC. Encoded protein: CASSLGQLSYEQYF.

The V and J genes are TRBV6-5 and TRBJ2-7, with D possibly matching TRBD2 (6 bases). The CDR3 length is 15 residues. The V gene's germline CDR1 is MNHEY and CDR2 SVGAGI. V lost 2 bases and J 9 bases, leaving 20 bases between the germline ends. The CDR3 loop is CASSYDSGTPEGQYF. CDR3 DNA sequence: TGTGCCAGCAGTTACGATTCCGGGACTCCCGAAGGGCAGTACTTC.

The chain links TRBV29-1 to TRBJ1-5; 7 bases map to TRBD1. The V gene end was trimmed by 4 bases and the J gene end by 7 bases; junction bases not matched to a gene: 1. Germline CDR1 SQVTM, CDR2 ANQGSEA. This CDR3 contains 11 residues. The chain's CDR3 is CSVGQGQPQHF. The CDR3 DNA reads TGCAGCGTTGGACAGGGCCAGCCCCAGCATTTT.

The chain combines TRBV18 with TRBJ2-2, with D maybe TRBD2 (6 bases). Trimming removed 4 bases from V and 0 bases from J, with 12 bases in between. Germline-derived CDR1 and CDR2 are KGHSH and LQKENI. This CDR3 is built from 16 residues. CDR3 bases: TGTGCCAGCTCACGCTCGGGAGCACCGAACACCGGGGAGCTGTTTTTT. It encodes CASSRSGAPNTGELFF.

The CDR3 nucleotides are TGTGCCAGCACCCCCGGAGGTGAGCAGTTCTTC. Protein product: CASTPGGEQFF. The chain couples TRBV6-5 to TRBJ2-1, with D perhaps matching TRBD2 (5 bases). Germline CDR1 MNHEY, CDR2 SVGAGI. Trimming shortened V by 7 bases and J by 9 bases, and 10 bases separated the two germline ends. There are 11 residues in the CDR3.

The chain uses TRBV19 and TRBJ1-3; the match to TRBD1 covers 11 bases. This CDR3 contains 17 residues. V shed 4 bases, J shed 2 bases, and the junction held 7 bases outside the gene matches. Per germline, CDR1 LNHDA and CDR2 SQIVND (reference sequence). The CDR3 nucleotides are TGTGCCAGTAGTACCACTCCGGGACAGGGGGCTGGAAACACCATATATTTT. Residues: CASSTTPGQGAGNTIYF.

CDR3 amino acids: CASSPSTGPATNEKLFF. The CDR3 bases are TGCGCCAGCAGCCCATCGACAGGCCCTGCAACTAATGAAAAACTGTTTTTT. The gene calls are TRBV5-1 and TRBJ1-4; D possibly corresponds to TRBD1 (6 bases). The germline CDR1 and CDR2 sequences are SGHRS and YFSETQ. This CDR3 is 17 amino acids long. Trimming cost V 4 bases and J 0 bases, with 16 bases left between them.

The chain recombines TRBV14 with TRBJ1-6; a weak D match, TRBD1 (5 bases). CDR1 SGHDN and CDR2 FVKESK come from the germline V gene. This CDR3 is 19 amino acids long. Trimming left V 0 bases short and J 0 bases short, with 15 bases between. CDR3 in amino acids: CASSQDWQGGSSYNSPLHF. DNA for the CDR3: TGTGCCAGCAGCCAAGATTGGCAGGGCGGCAGCTCCTATAATTCACCCCTCCACTTT.

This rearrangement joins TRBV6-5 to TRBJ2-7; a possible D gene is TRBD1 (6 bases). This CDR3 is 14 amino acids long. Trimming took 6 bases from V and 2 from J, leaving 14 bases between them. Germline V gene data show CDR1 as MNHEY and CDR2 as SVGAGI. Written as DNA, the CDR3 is TGTGCCAGCAGGCTAGGACAGACAGCCTACGAGCAGTACTTC. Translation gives CASRLGQTAYEQYF.

The CDR3: CASSYTGGGNEKLFF. The CDR3 DNA reads as TGTGCCAGCAGTTACACGGGGGGCGGCAATGAAAAACTGTTTTTT. V is TRBV6-5 and J is TRBJ1-4, with D possibly TRBD1 on 6 matching bases. Germline assignment: CDR1 MNHEY and CDR2 SVGAGI. V lost 2 bases, J lost 5 bases, and 12 bases lay in between. The CDR3 spans 15 residues.

The CDR3 bases are TGTGCCAGCAGTACCTACAACAGATATGGCTACACCTTC. Its protein is CASSTYNRYGYTF. V is TRBV12-3 or TRBV12-4 and J is TRBJ1-2; D remains unclear. Trimming removed 5 bases at V and 5 bases at J, with 12 bases between. The CDR3 has 13 amino acids.

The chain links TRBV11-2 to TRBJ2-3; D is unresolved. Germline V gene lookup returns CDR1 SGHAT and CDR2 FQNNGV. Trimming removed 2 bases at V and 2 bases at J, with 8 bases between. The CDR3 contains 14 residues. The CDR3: CASSLQDITDTQYF. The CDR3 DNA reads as TGTGCCAGCAGCTTACAGGATATCACAGATACGCAGTATTTT.

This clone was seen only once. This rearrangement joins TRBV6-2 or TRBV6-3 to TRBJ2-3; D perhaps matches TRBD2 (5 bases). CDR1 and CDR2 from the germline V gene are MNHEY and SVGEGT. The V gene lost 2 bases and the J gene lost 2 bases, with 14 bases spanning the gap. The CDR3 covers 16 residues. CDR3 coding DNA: TGTGCCAGCAGTTACGCTTTGGAGCGGTTCACAGATACGCAGTATTTT. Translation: CASSYALERFTDTQYF.

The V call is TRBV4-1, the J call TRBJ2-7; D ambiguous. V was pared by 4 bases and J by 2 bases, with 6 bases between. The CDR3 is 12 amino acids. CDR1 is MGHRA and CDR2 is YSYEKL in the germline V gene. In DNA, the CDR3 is TGCGCCAGCAGCCCCGGTACCTACGAGCAGTACTTC. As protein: CASSPGTYEQYF.

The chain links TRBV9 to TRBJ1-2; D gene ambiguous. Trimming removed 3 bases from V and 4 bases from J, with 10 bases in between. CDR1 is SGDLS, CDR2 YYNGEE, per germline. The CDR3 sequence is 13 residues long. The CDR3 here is CASSARGSYGYTF. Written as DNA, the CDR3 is TGTGCCAGCAGCGCAAGAGGGTCCTATGGCTACACCTTC.

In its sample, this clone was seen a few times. The CDR3, as DNA: TGTGCCATGCCACCTAGACAGGACCGATACGAGCAGTACTTC. It is translated as CAMPPRQDRYEQYF. The chain uses TRBV28 and TRBJ2-7, with D tentatively TRBD1 (6 bases). Per germline, CDR1 MDHEN and CDR2 SYDVKM. V dropped 10 bases and J dropped 4 bases, with 20 bases sitting between them. The CDR3 extends over 14 amino acids.